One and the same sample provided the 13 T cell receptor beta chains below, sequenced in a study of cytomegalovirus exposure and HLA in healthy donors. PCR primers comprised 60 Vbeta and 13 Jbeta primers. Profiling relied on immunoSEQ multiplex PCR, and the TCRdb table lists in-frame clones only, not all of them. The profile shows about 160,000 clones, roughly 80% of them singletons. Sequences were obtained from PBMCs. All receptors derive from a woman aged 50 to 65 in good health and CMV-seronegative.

As DNA, the CDR3 is TGTGCCAGCAGCCTGGTGGGCCGCTCCTACGAGCAGTACTTC. Amino acids: CASSLVGRSYEQYF. The V call is TRBV11-2, the J call TRBJ2-7, with unresolved D. Germline-derived CDR1 and CDR2 are SGHAT and FQNNGV. The CDR3 is made up of 14 amino acids. Trimming shortened V by 5 bases and J by 0 bases, and 11 bases separated the two germline ends. Looking up the rest from reference TRBV11-2 and TRBJ2-7 gives the full variable domain: EAGVAQSPRYKIIEKRQSVAFWCNPISGHATLYWYQQILGQGPKLLIQFQNNGVVDDSQLPKDRFSAERLKGVDSTLKIQPAKLEDSAVYLCASSLVGRSYEQYFGPGTRLTVT.

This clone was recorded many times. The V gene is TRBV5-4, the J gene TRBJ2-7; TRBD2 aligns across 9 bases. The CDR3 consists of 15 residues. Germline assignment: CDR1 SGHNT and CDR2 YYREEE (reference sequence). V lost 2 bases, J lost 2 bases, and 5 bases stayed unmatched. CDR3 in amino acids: CASSLERGETYEQYF. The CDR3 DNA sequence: TGTGCCAGCAGCTTAGAGCGGGGGGAAACCTACGAGCAGTACTTC.

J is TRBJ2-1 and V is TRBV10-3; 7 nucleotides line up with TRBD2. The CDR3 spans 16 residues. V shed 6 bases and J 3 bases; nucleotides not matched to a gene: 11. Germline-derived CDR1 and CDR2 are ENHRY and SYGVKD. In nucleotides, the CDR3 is TGTGCCATCAGCGAACCGGGACTAACTATCTACAATGAGCAGTTCTTC. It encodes CAISEPGLTIYNEQFF.

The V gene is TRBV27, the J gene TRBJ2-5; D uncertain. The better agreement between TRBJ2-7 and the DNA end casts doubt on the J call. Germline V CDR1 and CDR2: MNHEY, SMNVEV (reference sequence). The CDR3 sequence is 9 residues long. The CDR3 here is CASKFEQYF. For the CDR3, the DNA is TGTGCCAGCAAATTCGAGCAGTACTTC.

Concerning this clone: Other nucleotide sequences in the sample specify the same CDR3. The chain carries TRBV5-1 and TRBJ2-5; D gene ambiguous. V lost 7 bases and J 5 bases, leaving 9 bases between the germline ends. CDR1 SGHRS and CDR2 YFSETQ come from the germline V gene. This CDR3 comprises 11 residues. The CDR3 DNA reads TGCGCCAGCCGAACCGGGGAGACCCAGTACTTC. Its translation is CASRTGETQYF.

As DNA, the CDR3 is TGCGCCAGCAGCTTGGCACGAGACTACGAGCAGTACTTC. Translated, it gives CASSLARDYEQYF. The chain recombines TRBV5-1 with TRBJ2-5; D gene unclear. The last part of the DNA fits TRBJ2-7 better; the J call may be wrong. Germline loops: CDR1 SGHRS, CDR2 YFSETQ. The CDR3 extends over 13 amino acids.

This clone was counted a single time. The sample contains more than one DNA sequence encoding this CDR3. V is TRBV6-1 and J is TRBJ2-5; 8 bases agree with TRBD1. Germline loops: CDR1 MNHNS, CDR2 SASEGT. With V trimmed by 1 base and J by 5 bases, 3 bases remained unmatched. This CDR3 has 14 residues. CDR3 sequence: CASSEGTGRETQYF. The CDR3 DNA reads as TGTGCCAGCAGTGAAGGGACAGGGCGGGAGACCCAGTACTTC.

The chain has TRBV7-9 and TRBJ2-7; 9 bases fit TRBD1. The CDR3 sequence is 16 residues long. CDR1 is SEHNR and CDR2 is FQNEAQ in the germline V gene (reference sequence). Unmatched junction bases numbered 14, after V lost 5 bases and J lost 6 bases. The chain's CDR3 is CASSDPRQGDRIEQYF. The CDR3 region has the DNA TGTGCCAGCAGCGACCCGAGACAGGGGGATCGAATCGAGCAGTACTTC.

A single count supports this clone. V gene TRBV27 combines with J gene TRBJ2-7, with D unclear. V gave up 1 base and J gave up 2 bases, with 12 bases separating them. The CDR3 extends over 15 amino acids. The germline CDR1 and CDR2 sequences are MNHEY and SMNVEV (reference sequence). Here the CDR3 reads CASSLFLVPTYEQYF. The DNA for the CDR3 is TGTGCCAGCAGTTTATTCCTGGTTCCTACCTACGAGCAGTACTTC.

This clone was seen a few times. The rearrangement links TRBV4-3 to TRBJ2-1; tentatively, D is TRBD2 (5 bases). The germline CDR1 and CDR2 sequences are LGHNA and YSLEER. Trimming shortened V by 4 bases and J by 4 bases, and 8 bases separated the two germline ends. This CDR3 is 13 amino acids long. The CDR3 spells CASSRELYNEQFF. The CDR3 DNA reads TGCGCCAGCAGCCGGGAGTTGTACAATGAGCAGTTCTTC.

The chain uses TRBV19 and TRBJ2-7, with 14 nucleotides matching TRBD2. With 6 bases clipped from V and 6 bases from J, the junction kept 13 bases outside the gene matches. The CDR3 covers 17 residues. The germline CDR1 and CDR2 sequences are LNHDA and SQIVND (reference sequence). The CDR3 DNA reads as TGTGCCAGTAGCCCGCCCGGGACTAGCGGGAGAAGCGGCGAGCAGTACTTC. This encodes CASSPPGTSGRSGEQYF.

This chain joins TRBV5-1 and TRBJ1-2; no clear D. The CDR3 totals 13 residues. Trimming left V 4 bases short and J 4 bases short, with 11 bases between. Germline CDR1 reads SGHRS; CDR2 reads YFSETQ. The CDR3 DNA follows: TGCGCCAGCAGCAACGAGGTCTCCTATGGCTACACCTTC. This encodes CASSNEVSYGYTF.

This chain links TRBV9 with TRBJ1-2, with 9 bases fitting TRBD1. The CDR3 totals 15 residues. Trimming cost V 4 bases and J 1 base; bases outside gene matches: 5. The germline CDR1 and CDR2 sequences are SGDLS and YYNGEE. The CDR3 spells CASSPGQGLNYGYTF. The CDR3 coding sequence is TGTGCCAGCAGCCCCGGACAGGGGCTTAACTATGGCTACACCTTC.